Each of the 6 T cell receptor beta chains below was sequenced from the same sample in a study of T cell responses to AZD1222 COVID-19 vaccine. The protocol was immunoSEQ multiplex PCR, while the TCRdb copy is restricted to in-frame clones and leaves out a portion. The repertoire holds some 140,000 clones, with 90% as singletons. Sample: peripheral blood, taken on day 0 of AZD1222 vaccination. The receptors were sampled from an adult in good health.

This CDR3 reads CAISVEGVSNQPQHF. The CDR3 nucleotides are TGTGCCATCAGTGTGGAGGGAGTGAGCAATCAGCCCCAGCATTTT. The chain couples TRBV10-3 to TRBJ1-5; D gene ambiguous. Per germline, CDR1 ENHRY and CDR2 SYGVKD. The CDR3 extends over 15 amino acids. With 4 bases removed from V and 1 base from J, the gap between germline ends came to 11 bases.

J is TRBJ1-5 and V is TRBV19, with 7 positions matching TRBD1. The CDR3 is 18 amino acids. The trim removed 7 bases at V and 0 bases at J, leaving 15 bases unmatched. CDR1 and CDR2 from the germline V gene are LNHDA and SQIVND (reference sequence). The CDR3 is CASTRVGGAQYSNQPQHF. CDR3 coding DNA: TGTGCCAGTACCCGGGTAGGGGGCGCCCAATATAGCAATCAGCCCCAGCATTTT.

The rearrangement links TRBV5-1 to TRBJ2-7; D may be TRBD1 (5 bases). The CDR3 has 14 amino acids. CDR1 is SGHRS and CDR2 is YFSETQ in the germline V gene. Between the trimmed V and J ends, which lost 1 base and 4 bases, there was a span of 12 bases. The CDR3 spells CASSLRQGWYEQYF. CDR3 nucleotides: TGCGCCAGCAGCTTGCGGCAGGGCTGGTACGAGCAGTACTTC.

The rearrangement uses TRBV21-1 and TRBJ1-3. TRBV21-1 is annotated as a pseudogene. There are 19 residues in the CDR3. The CDR3 DNA sequence: TGTGCCAGCAGCACGCTAAATGACACACAGGAGGGGACTGGAAACACCATATATTTT. As protein: CASSTLNDTQEGTGNTIYF.

CDR3 sequence: CASSMDGVADYGYTF. The CDR3 bases are TGCGCCAGCAGCATGGACGGAGTCGCCGACTATGGCTACACCTTC. V gene TRBV5-1 combines with J gene TRBJ1-2; D uncertain. This CDR3 is 15 amino acids long. The germline V and J ends were trimmed by 4 bases and 3 bases, with 16 bases remaining between them. In germline, CDR1 is SGHRS, CDR2 YFSETQ.

The chain links TRBV9 to TRBJ1-6, with 12 bases fitting TRBD1. Germline lookup yields CDR1 SGDLS and CDR2 YYNGEE. Losses at the gene ends were 4 bases for V and 8 bases for J; bases not matched to a gene: 13. This CDR3 comprises 18 residues. In nucleotides, the CDR3 is TGTGCCAGCAGCCACCCCCGGGACAGGGGGCGCGGGTATTCACCCCTCCACTTT. It translates to CASSHPRDRGRGYSPLHF.